This T cell receptor (beta chain) was recorded in a study of type 1 regulatory T cells. Study in general: T-allo10 is an in vitro-generated, Tr1-enriched CD4 T cell product specific for alloantigen.

A single record per CDR3 protein comes from TCRdb applying MiXCR to the reads. Of about 100,000 distinct CDR3 sequences in the sample, about 28% are singletons; the top ten hold approximately 2.2%. CDR3 length: 14 residues. The V end lost 2 bases, the J end lost 5 bases, and 11 bases lay between the germline ends. The germline V gene has CDR1 SGHKS and CDR2 YYEKEE (reference sequence). V usage is TRBV5-5 and J usage is TRBJ2-1; D unclear. The sample taken for sequencing was CD4+ T cells, either the whole sample or a sorted fraction (not recorded which). The receptor's source is a human donor in good health. In DNA, the CDR3 is TGTGCCAGCAGCTTCATCGACCGGCACAATGAGCAGTTCTTC. Translation: CASSFIDRHNEQFF.